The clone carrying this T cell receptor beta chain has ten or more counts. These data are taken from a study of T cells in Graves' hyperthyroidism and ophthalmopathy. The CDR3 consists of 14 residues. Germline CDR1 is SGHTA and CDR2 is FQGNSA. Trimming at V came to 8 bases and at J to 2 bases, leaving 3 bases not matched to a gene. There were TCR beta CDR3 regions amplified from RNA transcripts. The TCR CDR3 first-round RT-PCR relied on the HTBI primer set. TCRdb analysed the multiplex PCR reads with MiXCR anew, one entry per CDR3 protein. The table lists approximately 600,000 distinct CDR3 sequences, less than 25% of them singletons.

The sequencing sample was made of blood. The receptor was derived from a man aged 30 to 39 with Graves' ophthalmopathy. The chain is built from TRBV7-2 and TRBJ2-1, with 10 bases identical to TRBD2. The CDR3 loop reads CASGTSATYNEQFF. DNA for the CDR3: TGTGCCAGCGGGACTAGCGCAACCTACAATGAGCAGTTCTTC.